Sequencing of this T cell receptor (beta chain) was carried out in a study of CD8 T cells in ankylosing spondylitis. General study findings and limits: Clones linked to the disease showed a CD8+ phenotype. They occurred at relatively low frequencies in peripheral blood.

V shed 6 bases and J 0 bases; nucleotides not matched to a gene: 3. This CDR3 is 14 amino acids long. The germline CDR1 and CDR2 sequences are DFQATT and SNEGSKA (reference sequence). This clonotype occurred many times. Its antigen is currently unknown. TCRdb re-called the 5' RACE reads through MiXCR, storing one row per CDR3 protein. The table lists some 130,000 distinct CDR3 sequences, approximately 7.4% of them singletons, with roughly 12% in the top ten. Material for sequencing was blood, either unsorted or a sorted T cell fraction (not recorded which). This TCR derives from a female donor with ankylosing spondylitis or in good health (not recorded which). This chain uses TRBV20-1 with TRBJ2-1; 9 bases fit TRBD2. The DNA for the CDR3 is TGCAGTGCAAAGACTAGCGGCTCCTACAATGAGCAGTTCTTC. The encoded protein is CSAKTSGSYNEQFF.